This entry concerns a single T cell receptor (beta chain). This entry belongs to a study of blood T cell repertoires in COVID-19. Study overall: Spain, Italy and the United States supplied samples that represented acute and convalescent COVID-19. In each case, the material was cDNA or gDNA derived from T cells, B-cell-depleted T cells, or PBMCs.

CDR1 is ENHRY and CDR2 is SYGVKD in the germline V gene. Trimming at V came to 0 bases and at J to 7 bases, leaving 9 bases not matched to a gene. This CDR3 comprises 16 residues. Original methodology: Using reference gene primer amplification, nucleated cell counts were estimated. Profiled with immunoSEQ multiplex PCR; TCRdb holds only in-frame clones, not every one. V and J calls plus clone size are reproduced from that table; the DNA served to infer D and trimming. The repertoire includes 55,000 to 80,000 clones, more than 80% of them detected once, and about 2.9% sits in the top ten. The receptor's source is a man in his forties or fifties with acute or convalescent COVID-19. The V and J genes are TRBV10-3 and TRBJ2-1, with 7 bases matching TRBD2. The sequenced sample was peripheral blood. CDR3 nucleotides: TGTGCCATCAGTGAGTCGAGTGGCGGGAGTTCGAATGAGCAGTTCTTC. As protein: CAISESSGGSSNEQFF.